This TCR beta chain came from a study of blood T cell repertoires in COVID-19. Study details: Italy, Spain and the United States were the sources of the convalescent and acute COVID-19 samples.

Measured with immunoSEQ multiplex PCR; TCRdb has only the in-frame clones, and not every one. The profile covers more than 100,000 clones, with over 75% appearing a single time and 9.5% to 13% taken by the ten largest. CDR3 length equals 15 residues. With 4 bases removed from V and 2 bases from J, the gap between germline ends came to 12 bases. The germline gives CDR1 SGHDN, CDR2 FVKESK. This TCR derives from a man older than 75 with acute or convalescent COVID-19. This chain connects TRBV14 to TRBJ2-4; weak D call: TRBD1 (5 bases). The material sequenced was peripheral blood. CDR3 loop: CASSRVWGSKNIQYF. For the CDR3, the DNA is TGTGCCAGCAGCCGCGTTTGGGGCTCCAAAAACATTCAGTACTTC.